The 22 T cell receptor beta chains given below trace back to one sample, sequenced in a study of blood T cell repertoires in COVID-19. The repertoire was sequenced with immunoSEQ multiplex PCR; TCRdb's copy has only in-frame clones and lacks some. The table shows about 130,000 clones, with 80% to 90% occurring only once. Sequencing was performed on peripheral blood. The receptors were sampled from a man in his forties or fifties with active or convalescent COVID-19.

This rearrangement joins TRBV11-2 to TRBJ2-1, with D tentatively TRBD2 (5 bases). The V end lost 5 bases, the J end lost 2 bases, and 13 bases lay between the germline ends. This CDR3 region has 15 residues. Looked up from germline, CDR1 is SGHAT and CDR2 is FQNNGV. This CDR3 is CASSPQTGAYNEQFF. For the CDR3, the DNA is TGTGCCAGCAGCCCACAAACCGGGGCCTACAATGAGCAGTTCTTC.

This clone has a single count. J is TRBJ1-2 and V is TRBV7-8, with D perhaps TRBD1 (6 bases). Per the germline V gene, CDR1 is SGHVS and CDR2 is FQNEAQ. The CDR3 length is 15 residues. V lost 1 base and J lost 2, with 11 bases in between. The CDR3 sequence: CASSLELGGNYGYTF. CDR3 nucleotides: TGTGCCAGCAGCTTAGAATTAGGGGGAAACTATGGCTACACCTTC.

The gene calls are TRBV19 and TRBJ2-1; no reliable D call. The CDR3 loop spans 15 amino acids. From germline, CDR1 is LNHDA and CDR2 SQIVND (reference sequence). Deletions cut 7 bases from V and 5 bases from J, with 18 bases between. CDR3 sequence (DNA): TGTGCCAGTACCGCAAACTCGAGGTTCCACAATGAGCAGTTCTTC. Amino acids: CASTANSRFHNEQFF.

The chain is built from TRBV21-1 and TRBJ2-7; no check of the table's D call, TRBD1, against the DNA was made. TRBV21-1 is a listed pseudogene. This CDR3 has 16 amino acids. The CDR3 reads CASSPRPGQGGYEQYF. The CDR3 DNA is TGTGCCAGCAGCCCGCGACCGGGACAGGGAGGGTACGAGCAGTACTTC.

This chain links TRBV7-8 with TRBJ2-2; possibly TRBD2 for D (6 bases). V shed 5 bases and J shed 4 bases, with 17 bases lying between them. This CDR3 region has 16 residues. Germline values: CDR1 SGHVS, CDR2 FQNEAQ. The CDR3 spells CASSPARTTITGELFF. CDR3 sequence (DNA): TGTGCCAGCAGCCCTGCCCGGACTACAATCACCGGGGAGCTGTTTTTT.

The chain couples TRBV12-3 or TRBV12-4 to TRBJ1-4; possible D gene TRBD1, 5 bases. The V end lost 6 bases, the J end lost 4 bases, and 9 bases lay between the germline ends. CDR3 length: 13 amino acids. The CDR3 region has the DNA TGTGCCAGCAGGAGGGACTATAATGAAAAACTGTTTTTT. Translating it yields CASRRDYNEKLFF.

The chain combines TRBV27 with TRBJ1-5, with a weak D call TRBD1 (6 bases). This CDR3 is built from 14 residues. Deletions cut 11 bases from V and 1 base from J, with 15 bases between. Germline V gene data show CDR1 as MNHEY and CDR2 as SMNVEV (reference sequence). CDR3 nucleotides: TGTGCCGTAGCAACAGGGTTGAGCAATCAGCCCCAGCATTTT. Encoded protein: CAVATGLSNQPQHF.

V gene TRBV5-5 combines with J gene TRBJ2-3; the D gene is possibly TRBD1 (5 bases). V was cut by 0 bases and J by 6 bases, with 8 bases left in between. Germline CDR1 is SGHKS and CDR2 is YYEKEE (reference sequence). The CDR3 extends over 13 amino acids. The CDR3 sequence: CASSLGAGDTQYF. The CDR3, as DNA: TGTGCCAGCAGCTTGGGGGCAGGGGATACGCAGTATTTT.

The chain couples TRBV28 to TRBJ2-2, with a tentative D call TRBD1 (6 bases). V dropped 3 bases and J dropped 6 bases, with 11 bases sitting between them. The germline V gene has CDR1 MDHEN and CDR2 SYDVKM. This CDR3 is built from 14 residues. DNA for the CDR3: TGTGCCAGCAGTTTCACAGGGCTCTCCGGGGAGCTGTTTTTT. This translates into CASSFTGLSGELFF. Drawing the rest from reference TRBV28 and TRBJ2-2, the complete variable domain is DVKVTQSSRYLVKRTGEKVFLECVQDMDHENMFWYRQDPGLGLRLIYFSYDVKMKEKGDIPEGYSVSREKKERFSLILESASTNQTSMYLCASSFTGLSGELFFGEGSRLTVL.

The CDR3 nucleotides are TGTGCCTGGAGAACTAGCGGGACCTCCTACGAGCAGTACTTC. This gives the protein CAWRTSGTSYEQYF. The rearrangement uses TRBV30 and TRBJ2-7, with TRBD2 matching over 10 bases. CDR1 is GTSNPN, CDR2 SVGIG, per germline (reference sequence). V shed 3 bases, J shed 0 bases, and the junction held 2 bases outside the gene matches. The CDR3 length is 14 residues.

This clone occurred once. As DNA, the CDR3 is TGTGCCAGAAGCTTGGGAGCAGGGCGAAATGTAACAGATACGCAGTATTTT. Its protein is CARSLGAGRNVTDTQYF. This rearrangement joins TRBV5-3 to TRBJ2-3, with a weak D call TRBD1 (5 bases). TRBV5-3 is reported as an ORF; its role is uncertain. Trimming took off 0 bases at V and 3 bases at J, with 17 bases between the two ends. The CDR3 has 17 residues.

In DNA form, the CDR3 reads TGTGCCAGCAGCAAATATGCTATCCGGACTAGCGGGGGGGCGGTCCAAGAGACCCAGTACTTC. Amino acids: CASSKYAIRTSGGAVQETQYF. The chain recombines TRBV21-1 with TRBJ2-5; the D call of TRBD2 is as the table states it, not checked on the DNA. TRBV21-1 is a pseudogene. The CDR3 sequence is 21 residues long.

This rearrangement joins TRBV6-5 to TRBJ1-5, with D tentatively TRBD1 (6 bases). This CDR3 has 14 amino acids. From germline, CDR1 is MNHEY and CDR2 SVGAGI. Trimming removed 6 bases from V and 11 bases from J, with 20 bases in between. The CDR3 DNA reads TGTGCCAGCAGCCCCGGGGGGGGCTACCTGGCCCAGCATTTT. Translating it yields CASSPGGGYLAQHF.

This chain links TRBV5-8 with TRBJ2-3; possibly TRBD1 for D (6 bases). CDR3 length: 18 amino acids. V was clipped by 0 bases and J by 1 base, with 18 bases between them. Per germline, CDR1 SGHTS and CDR2 YDEGEE. CDR3 nucleotides: TGTGCCAGCAGCTTGGGGTTTCGGACAGTCGCCCGCACAGATACGCAGTATTTT. This codes for CASSLGFRTVARTDTQYF. Variable domain in full (rest from reference TRBV5-8 and TRBJ2-3): EAGVTQSPTHLIKTRGQQATLRCSPISGHTSVYWYQQALGLGLQFLLWYDEGEERNRGNFPPRFSGRQFPNYSSELNVNALELEDSALYLCASSLGFRTVARTDTQYFGPGTRLTVL.

The chain couples TRBV3-1 (or the pseudogene TRBV3-2) to TRBJ2-3; TRBD2 aligns across 8 bases. Germline V lookup: CDR1 LGHDT, CDR2 YNNKEL (reference sequence). This CDR3 has 16 amino acids. After removal of 3 bases from V and 2 bases from J, the junction contained 7 bases not matched to a gene. The DNA of the CDR3 is TGTGCCAGCAGCCACACCAGGCGGGGGGCCACAGATACGCAGTATTTT. This translates into CASSHTRRGATDTQYF.

The rearrangement links TRBV5-4 to TRBJ1-5; the match to TRBD1 covers 7 bases. J lost 4 bases, V lost 4 bases, and 2 bases had no gene match. Germline loops: CDR1 SGHNT, CDR2 YYREEE (reference sequence). CDR3 length: 13 residues. The CDR3 bases are TGTGCCAGCAGCCTACAGGGGAATCAGCCCCAGCATTTT. Translating gives CASSLQGNQPQHF. Combining the CDR3 with reference TRBV5-4 and TRBJ1-5 gives the whole variable domain ETGVTQSPTHLIKTRGQQVTLRCSSQSGHNTVSWYQQALGQGPQFIFQYYREEENGRGNFPPRFSGLQFPNYSSELNVNALELDDSALYLCASSLQGNQPQHFGDGTRLSIL.

The V call is TRBV28, the J call TRBJ1-3; D is undetermined. Germline V gene data show CDR1 as MDHEN and CDR2 as SYDVKM. The CDR3 sequence is 17 residues long. V lost 4 bases and J lost 0, with 16 bases in between. CDR3 sequence: CASSSLTGYRSGNTIYF. CDR3 DNA sequence: TGTGCCAGCAGTTCCTTGACCGGGTATCGCTCTGGAAACACCATATATTTT.

V usage is TRBV5-5 and J usage is TRBJ2-3, with a weak D call TRBD1 (5 bases). Germline V gene sequence: CDR1 SGHKS, CDR2 YYEKEE (reference sequence). The V end lost 4 bases, the J end lost 0 bases, and 15 bases lay between the germline ends. The CDR3 consists of 16 residues. The CDR3 protein is CASSKGAGRSTDTQYF. In nucleotides, the CDR3 is TGTGCCAGCAGCAAAGGGGCAGGCCGTAGCACAGATACGCAGTATTTT.

This chain uses TRBV29-1 with TRBJ1-1, with 7 positions matching TRBD1. The germline V gene encodes CDR1 SQVTM and CDR2 ANQGSEA. The junction had 5 bases not matched to a gene; V was cut back by 6 bases and J by 1 base. The CDR3 has 13 amino acids. The chain's CDR3 is CSVRGQWNTEAFF. The CDR3 coding sequence is TGCAGCGTCAGGGGACAGTGGAACACTGAAGCTTTCTTT.

The genes are TRBV7-2 and TRBJ2-1, with 9 bases identical to TRBD2. CDR1 and CDR2 from the germline V gene are SGHTA and FQGNSA. V lost 7 bases to trimming and J lost 0 bases; unmatched junction nucleotides: 7. CDR3 length equals 16 residues. The CDR3 DNA sequence: TGTGCCAGCACCTCACGCGGGGGGGGCTCCTACAATGAGCAGTTCTTC. This encodes CASTSRGGGSYNEQFF.

The gene calls are TRBV5-4 and TRBJ1-1; D uncertain. From germline, CDR1 is SGHNT and CDR2 YYREEE (reference sequence). The CDR3 spans 13 residues. V was cut by 4 bases and J by 6 bases, with 13 bases left in between. CDR3: CASSQATTAEAFF. In nucleotides, the CDR3 is TGTGCCAGCAGCCAAGCCACGACTGCTGAAGCTTTCTTT.

CDR3: CASSLVGTGNGYTF. CDR3 nucleotides: TGTGCCAGCAGCTTGGTTGGAACAGGGAATGGCTACACCTTC. The rearrangement uses TRBV5-4 and TRBJ1-2; possible D gene TRBD1, 6 bases. There are 14 residues in the CDR3. Germline values: CDR1 SGHNT, CDR2 YYREEE (reference sequence). V dropped 0 bases and J dropped 6 bases, with 12 bases sitting between them.